This TCR beta chain stems from a study of T-cell reconstitution after alpha-beta-depleted transplantation in children. General observations from the study: Certain patients had high TCRbeta diversity at day 60, and it came from recipient T cells and thymic progenitors that survived. Newly made T cells mostly supplied T-cell counts and diversity one year after transplant. After transplant, at about two months, alpha-beta T cells were reportedly derived from several hundred expanded graft clones.

This CDR3 is 14 amino acids long. With 3 bases clipped from V and 2 bases from J, the junction kept 6 bases outside the gene matches. Germline CDR1 DFQATT, CDR2 SNEGSKA (reference sequence). As to this clonotype: Its cognate antigen is unknown.

Using unique molecular identifiers, the investigators prepared the TCRbeta library. Using its own MiXCR run on the PCR reads, TCRdb lists one record per CDR3 protein. Of hundreds of thousands of distinct CDR3 sequences listed, roughly 7.8% are singletons. Source: peripheral blood, taken 360 days after TCRalphabeta/CD19-depleted stem cell transplant. The chain links TRBV20-1 to TRBJ1-2; 7 nucleotides align to TRBD1. The source of this sequence is a female patient between 2 and 15 years old who had a stem cell transplant for Fanconi anemia, so the T cells may come from the graft donor. The CDR3 region has the DNA TGCAGTGCTAGGCTGACAGGGTGGAACTATGGCTACACCTTC. Translation: CSARLTGWNYGYTF.